What follows describes a single T cell receptor (beta chain). The antigen remains unidentified. The sample originates from a study of identifying expanded T cells in peripheral blood. Study-wide results and caveats: About 1.2 clones differed between technical replicates, versus around 15 and 18 over time.

The germline V and J ends were trimmed by 0 bases and 3 bases, with 5 bases remaining between them. CDR3 length equals 13 residues. The germline V gene encodes CDR1 LGHNT and CDR2 FRNRAP. The assay was immunoSEQ multiplex PCR, and TCRdb's table has in-frame clones only and misses some. Among some 95,000 clones listed, around 87% were seen once. This TCR came from a person between 18 and 69 years old in good health. The chain combines TRBV12-5 with TRBJ1-2; D not certain. Source material: blood. The CDR3 DNA sequence: TGTGCTAGTGGTTTGGTGCCCGACTATGGCTACACCTTC. Translation gives CASGLVPDYGYTF.